A selection of T cell receptor beta chains follows, all from one sample in a study of blood T cell repertoires in COVID-19. Generated by immunoSEQ multiplex PCR, the TCRdb table keeps only in-frame clones and is missing some. This table holds 120,000 or so clones, roughly 80% found once. The sequenced sample consisted of peripheral blood. Receptors were obtained from a man aged 55 to 69 with acute or convalescent COVID-19. The CDR3 runs from the conserved cysteine through the conserved F or W. Fields, in order: J gene, V gene, D gene, clone size, CDR3 DNA, CDR3 protein. A D gene is named only where the DNA matches it firmly. Size is omitted from some rows. Given values are once, few, many or a class for expanded clones.

TRBJ2-2,TRBV15,TRBD2,few,TGTGCCACCACTAGCGGGGGGGCTCGGGTCACCGGGGAGCTGTTTTTT,CATTSGGARVTGELFF
TRBJ1-5,TRBV5-6,.,.,TGTGCCAGCAGCGCCGGACAGTTAAGGAATCAGCCCCAGCATTTT,CASSAGQLRNQPQHF
TRBJ2-3,TRBV6-5,TRBD2,.,TGTGCCACCCAGTTAGCGGGGGGTATGACAGATACGCAGTATTTT,CATQLAGGMTDTQYF
TRBJ2-7,TRBV5-1,.,.,TGCGCCAGCAGCTTGGTTGCAGGGGTTTCCCAGCAGTACTTC,CASSLVAGVSQQYF
TRBJ2-1,TRBV20-1,TRBD2,few,TGCAGTGCTAGTGGATTGGCTAGCGGATATTACAATGAGCAGTTCTTC,CSASGLASGYYNEQFF
TRBJ1-4,TRBV4-1,.,.,TGCGCCAGCAGCCAACTTGGACACGATGAAAAACTGTTTTTT,CASSQLGHDEKLFF
TRBJ2-3,TRBV6-4,TRBD2,.,TGTGCCAGCAGTGTGGGCGGGAGCCCAGATACGCAGTATTTT,CASSVGGSPDTQYF
TRBJ2-7,TRBV24-1,.,.,TGTGCCACCAGTGATTTACAGGGCGGGAGTTACGAGCAGTACTTC,CATSDLQGGSYEQYF
TRBJ2-7,TRBV18,TRBD1,.,TGTGCCAGCTCAGTTTCCGGGACAGGAGAGCAGTACTTC,CASSVSGTGEQYF
TRBJ2-7,TRBV18,TRBD2,.,TGTGCCAGCTCACCCGGGACTAGCGGTGCCTACGAGCAGTACTTC,CASSPGTSGAYEQYF
TRBJ2-3,TRBV11-2,.,.,TGTGCCAGCAGCTTAGTTAACACAGATACGCAGTATTTT,CASSLVNTDTQYF
TRBJ2-7,TRBV7-2,TRBD2,few,TGTGCCAGCAGCTACGTGGGACTAGCGAACGAGCAGTACTTC,CASSYVGLANEQYF
TRBJ1-1,TRBV5-1,TRBD1,few,TGCGCCAGCAGCCCAAGACCGACAGGGGGCAACACTGAAGCTTTCTTT,CASSPRPTGGNTEAFF
TRBJ1-1,TRBV2,TRBD1,.,TGTGCCAGCACCGAAGGGACAGTGTCGAACACTGAAGCTTTCTTT,CASTEGTVSNTEAFF
TRBJ2-1,TRBV9,TRBD1,.,TGTGCCAGCAGCTTCTCCGGGACAGAGAACAATGAGCAGTTCTTC,CASSFSGTENNEQFF
TRBJ1-6,TRBV23-1,.,.,TGCGCCAGCAAGATCGATGTGCCTAGGGAGAGCTCCTATAATTCACCCCTCCACTTT,CASKIDVPRESSYNSPLHF
TRBJ1-5,TRBV6-1,.,.,TGTGCCAGCAGTGAAGCCAGTCGGAGCCAGCCCCAGCATTTT,CASSEASRSQPQHF
TRBJ1-5,TRBV7-9,.,.,TGTGCCAGCAGCGCCGGGACATCCCAGCCCCAGCATTTT,CASSAGTSQPQHF
TRBJ1-1,TRBV19,TRBD1,.,TGTGCCAGTAGTATCACAGGGGGTGAAACTGAAGCTTTCTTT,CASSITGGETEAFF
TRBJ1-2,TRBV3-1/TRBV3-2,.,.,TGTGCCAGCAGCCAAGCTTCAGGACTGTATGGCTACACCTTC,CASSQASGLYGYTF
TRBJ1-6,TRBV18,.,.,TGTGCCAGCTCCCCCCTGAGGACTGAGTATAATTCACCCCTCCACTTT,CASSPLRTEYNSPLHF
TRBJ2-1,TRBV5-6,.,few,TGTGCCAGCAGCGCCGACTTCAATGAGCAGTTCTTC,CASSADFNEQFF
TRBJ1-2,TRBV12-3/TRBV12-4,TRBD1,.,TGTGCCAGCAACGAGAGACAGGGCGATGGCTACACCTTC,CASNERQGDGYTF
TRBJ2-1,TRBV7-9,.,.,TGTGCCAGCAGCCTAGCCAGCTCCTACAATGAGCAGTTCTTC,CASSLASSYNEQFF
TRBJ1-6,TRBV6-6,TRBD1,.,TGTGCCAGCGATAGGACAGGGCTAAATTCACCCCTCCACTTT,CASDRTGLNSPLHF
TRBJ2-1,TRBV6-4,TRBD2,once,TGTGCCAGCAGTGCAGAAGCGGGGACCTACAATGAGCAGTTCTTC,CASSAEAGTYNEQFF
TRBJ2-5,TRBV21-1,.,.,TGTGCCAGCAGCAAAAGTATGTGGACTAGGGCGCAAGAGACCCAGTACTTC,CASSKSMWTRAQETQYF
TRBJ2-6,TRBV18,TRBD1,.,TGTGCCAGCCAGCCAGGACAGGGGGCATCTGGGGCCAACGTCCTGACTTTC,CASQPGQGASGANVLTF
TRBJ1-5,TRBV19,TRBD1,.,TGTGCCAGTAGTATGGGACAGGGCGCGCATATATTAAGCAATCAGCCCCAGCATTTT,CASSMGQGAHILSNQPQHF
TRBJ2-1,TRBV3-1/TRBV3-2,TRBD1,once,TGTGCCAGCTCCGTCGGGGGACAGGGTGGGAATGAGCAGTTCTTC,CASSVGGQGGNEQFF
TRBJ2-2,TRBV5-1,TRBD2,.,TGCGCCAGCAGCTTGGGAACAGCGGGGGACACCGGGGAGCTGTTTTTT,CASSLGTAGDTGELFF
TRBJ2-1,TRBV7-3,TRBD1,.,TGTGCCAGCAGTCCCGGACAGGGGACGAATGAGCAGTTCTTC,CASSPGQGTNEQFF
TRBJ1-2,TRBV6-5,.,.,TGTGCCAGCAGGGAGACAGGACCCTATGGCTACACCTTC,CASRETGPYGYTF
TRBJ2-7,TRBV21-1,.,.,TGTGCCAGCAGCATTGTCCACTGGGCGGGAACCTACGAGCAGTACTTC,CASSIVHWAGTYEQYF
TRBJ2-3,TRBV7-9,TRBD1,.,TGTGCCAGCAGCCCGAGGACAGGGGTTGATACGCAGTATTTT,CASSPRTGVDTQYF
TRBJ2-1,TRBV4-2,.,.,TGTGCCAGCAGCCGGCCGACAGGATCCTACAATGAGCAGTTCTTC,CASSRPTGSYNEQFF
TRBJ2-3,TRBV4-1,.,.,TGCGCCAGCAGCCAATCATTGACTCTCACGGTCTCGGATACGCAGTATTTT,CASSQSLTLTVSDTQYF
TRBJ2-7,TRBV3-1/TRBV3-2,.,.,TGTGCCAGCAGCCAAGTTCAGGCCTCCTACGAGCAGTACTTC,CASSQVQASYEQYF
TRBJ1-1,TRBV19,.,few,TGTGCCAGTAGTATAGTTCATAACACTGAAGCTTTCTTT,CASSIVHNTEAFF
TRBJ1-2,TRBV3-1/TRBV3-2,TRBD1,.,TGTGCCAGCAGCCAAGAGACAGGGGGGGACTATGGCTACACCTTC,CASSQETGGDYGYTF
TRBJ2-5,TRBV5-1,TRBD2,.,TGCGCCAGCAGCGGGGGACTAACGGGAGGGCAAGAGACCCAGTACTTC,CASSGGLTGGQETQYF
TRBJ1-2,TRBV9,TRBD1,.,TGTGCCAGCAGCGTCGCCGGGACAGGCGTTTATGGCTACACCTTC,CASSVAGTGVYGYTF
TRBJ1-1,TRBV14,TRBD1,.,TGTGCCAGCAGCCAAGGCAACGGGAGACAGGGGGCGACTGAAGCTTTCTTT,CASSQGNGRQGATEAFF
TRBJ2-3,TRBV3-1/TRBV3-2,.,.,TGTGCCAGCAGCCAAGTCGGTGATGTACGAGATACGCAGTATTTT,CASSQVGDVRDTQYF
TRBJ2-7,TRBV7-6,TRBD1,.,TGTGCCAGCAGCTTAGGGGGGACAGGGGTACCCTACGAGCAGTACTTC,CASSLGGTGVPYEQYF
TRBJ1-2,TRBV5-1,.,.,TGCGCCAGCAGCTTGGACAGGGAGTATGGCTACACCTTC,CASSLDREYGYTF
TRBJ2-1,TRBV7-9,.,.,TGTGCCAGCAGCCCTCAGGGACACAACTCCTACAATGAGCAGTTCTTC,CASSPQGHNSYNEQFF
TRBJ2-2,TRBV6-2/TRBV6-3,.,few,TGTGCCAGCAGTTACGGTAGTGGACTGGGGGAGCTGTTTTTT,CASSYGSGLGELFF
TRBJ2-1,TRBV12-5,.,.,TGTGCTAGTGGTTTGAACTCTAATGAGCAGTTCTTC,CASGLNSNEQFF
TRBJ2-1,TRBV7-9,TRBD1,.,TGTGCCAGCAGGGACCCCAGGGGGGAGCAGTTCTTC,CASRDPRGEQFF
TRBJ2-7,TRBV4-1,.,.,TGCGCCAGCAGCCAAATTCACGGGCTAGGAGGAGAGCAGTACTTC,CASSQIHGLGGEQYF
TRBJ2-3,TRBV3-1/TRBV3-2,.,.,TGTGCCAGCAGCTTAGGGGGGGGCGCAGATACGCAGTATTTT,CASSLGGGADTQYF
TRBJ1-2,TRBV5-1,.,.,TGCGCCAGCAGTCAGGGCCAGGAAGGCTACACCTTC,CASSQGQEGYTF
TRBJ1-2,TRBV30,.,.,TGTGCCTGGAGTGTAGGACAGACAGCTAACTATGGCTACACCTTC,CAWSVGQTANYGYTF
TRBJ2-3,TRBV5-1,TRBD2,.,TGCGCCAGCAGCCTCAATAGCGGGGGGAAAGTAGATACGCAGTATTTT,CASSLNSGGKVDTQYF
TRBJ2-3,TRBV7-2,.,.,TGTGCCAGCAGCTTAGCGAGCGTATCCCCCCAATATACGCAGTATTTT,CASSLASVSPQYTQYF
TRBJ1-2,TRBV7-8,TRBD1,.,TGTGCCAGCAGCTTAACGGGACAGGCGACCTATGGCTACACCTTC,CASSLTGQATYGYTF
TRBJ2-1,TRBV3-1/TRBV3-2,.,once,TGTGCCAGCAGCCATGAGGGAGACGAGCAGTTCTTC,CASSHEGDEQFF